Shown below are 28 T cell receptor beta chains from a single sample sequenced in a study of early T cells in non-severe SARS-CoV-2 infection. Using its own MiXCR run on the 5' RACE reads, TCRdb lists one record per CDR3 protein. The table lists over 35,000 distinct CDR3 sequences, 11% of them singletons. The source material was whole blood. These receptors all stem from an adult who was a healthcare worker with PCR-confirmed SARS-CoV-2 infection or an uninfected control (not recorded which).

Here the CDR3 DNA reads TGTGCCAGCAGCTTAGAACAGGGGGCATTGGATCAGCCCCAGCATTTT. This gives the protein CASSLEQGALDQPQHF. The chain couples TRBV7-6 to TRBJ1-5, with 9 bases identical to TRBD1. Germline V lookup: CDR1 SGHVS, CDR2 FNYEAQ. Trimming at V came to 1 base and at J to 5 bases, leaving 6 bases not matched to a gene. The CDR3 has 16 amino acids. The whole variable domain, remainder taken from reference TRBV7-6 and TRBJ1-5, is GAGVSQSPRYKVTKRGQDVALRCDPISGHVSLYWYRQALGQGPEFLTYFNYEAQQDKSGLPNDRFSAERPEGSISTLTIQRTEQRDSAMYRCASSLEQGALDQPQHFGDGTRLSIL.

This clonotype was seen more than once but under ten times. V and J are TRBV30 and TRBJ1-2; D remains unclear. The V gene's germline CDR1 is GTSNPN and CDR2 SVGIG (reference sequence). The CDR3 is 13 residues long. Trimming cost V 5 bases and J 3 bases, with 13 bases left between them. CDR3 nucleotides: TGTGCCTGGGCGGAAGGACTTCACTATGGCTACACCTTC. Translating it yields CAWAEGLHYGYTF.

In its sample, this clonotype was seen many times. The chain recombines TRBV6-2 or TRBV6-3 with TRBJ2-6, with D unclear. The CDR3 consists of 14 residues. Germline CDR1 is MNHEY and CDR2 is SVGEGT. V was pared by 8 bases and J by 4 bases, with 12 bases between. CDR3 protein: CASGKGYGANVLTF. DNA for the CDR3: TGTGCCAGCGGCAAGGGCTACGGGGCCAACGTCCTGACTTTC.

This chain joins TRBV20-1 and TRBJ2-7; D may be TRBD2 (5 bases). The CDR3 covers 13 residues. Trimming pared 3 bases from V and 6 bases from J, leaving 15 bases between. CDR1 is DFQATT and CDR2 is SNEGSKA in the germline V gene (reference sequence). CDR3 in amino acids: CSARGGQRIEQYF. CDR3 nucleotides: TGCAGTGCTAGGGGCGGGCAAAGGATCGAGCAGTACTTC.

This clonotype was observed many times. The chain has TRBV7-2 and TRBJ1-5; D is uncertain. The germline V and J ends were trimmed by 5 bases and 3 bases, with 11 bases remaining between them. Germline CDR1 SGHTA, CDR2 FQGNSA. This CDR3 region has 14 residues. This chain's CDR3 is CASSPSAYNQPQHF. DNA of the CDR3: TGTGCCAGCAGCCCTAGCGCGTACAATCAGCCCCAGCATTTT. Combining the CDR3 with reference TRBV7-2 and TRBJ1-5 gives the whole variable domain GAGVSQSPSNKVTEKGKDVELRCDPISGHTALYWYRQSLGQGLEFLIYFQGNSAPDKSGLPSDRFSAERTGGSVSTLTIQRTQQEDSAVYLCASSPSAYNQPQHFGDGTRLSIL.

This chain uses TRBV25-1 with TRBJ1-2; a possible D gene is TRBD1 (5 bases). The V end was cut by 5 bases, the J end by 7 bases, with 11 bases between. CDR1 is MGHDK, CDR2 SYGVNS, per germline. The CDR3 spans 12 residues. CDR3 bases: TGTGCCAGCAGTCCGGGGCTCTCTGGCTACACCTTC. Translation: CASSPGLSGYTF.

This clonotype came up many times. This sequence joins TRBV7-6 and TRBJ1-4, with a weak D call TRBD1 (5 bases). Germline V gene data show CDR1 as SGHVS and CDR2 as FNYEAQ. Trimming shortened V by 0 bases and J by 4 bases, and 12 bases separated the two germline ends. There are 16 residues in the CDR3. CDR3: CASSLARDESNEKLFF. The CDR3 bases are TGTGCCAGCAGCTTAGCGCGGGACGAAAGTAATGAAAAACTGTTTTTT.

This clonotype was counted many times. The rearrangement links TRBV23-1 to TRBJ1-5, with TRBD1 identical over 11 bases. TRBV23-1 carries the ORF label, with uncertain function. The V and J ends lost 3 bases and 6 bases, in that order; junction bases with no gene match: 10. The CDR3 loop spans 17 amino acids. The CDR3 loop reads CASSHRHGQGACQPQHF. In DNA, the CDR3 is TGCGCCAGCAGTCATCGACACGGACAGGGGGCTTGTCAGCCCCAGCATTTT.

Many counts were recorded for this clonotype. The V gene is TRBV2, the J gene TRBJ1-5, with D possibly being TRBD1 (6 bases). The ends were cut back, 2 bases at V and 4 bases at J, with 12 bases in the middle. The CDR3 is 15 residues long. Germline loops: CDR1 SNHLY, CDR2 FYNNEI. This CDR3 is CASSEYHRDNQPQHF. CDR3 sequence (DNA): TGTGCCAGCAGTGAATATCACAGGGATAATCAGCCCCAGCATTTT.

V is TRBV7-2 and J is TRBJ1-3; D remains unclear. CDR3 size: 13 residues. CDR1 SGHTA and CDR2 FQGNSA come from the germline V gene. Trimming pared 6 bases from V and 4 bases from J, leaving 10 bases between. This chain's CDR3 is CASSYERGNTIYF. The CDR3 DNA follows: TGTGCCAGCAGTTACGAACGGGGAAACACCATATATTTT. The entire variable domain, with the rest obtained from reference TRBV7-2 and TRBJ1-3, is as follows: GAGVSQSPSNKVTEKGKDVELRCDPISGHTALYWYRQSLGQGLEFLIYFQGNSAPDKSGLPSDRFSAERTGGSVSTLTIQRTQQEDSAVYLCASSYERGNTIYFGEGSWLTVV.

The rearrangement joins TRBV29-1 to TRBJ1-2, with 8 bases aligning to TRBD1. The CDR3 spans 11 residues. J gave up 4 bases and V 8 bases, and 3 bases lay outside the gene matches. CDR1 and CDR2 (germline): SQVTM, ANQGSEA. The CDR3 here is CSSQGGYGYTF. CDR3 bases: TGCAGCTCACAGGGGGGCTATGGCTACACCTTC.

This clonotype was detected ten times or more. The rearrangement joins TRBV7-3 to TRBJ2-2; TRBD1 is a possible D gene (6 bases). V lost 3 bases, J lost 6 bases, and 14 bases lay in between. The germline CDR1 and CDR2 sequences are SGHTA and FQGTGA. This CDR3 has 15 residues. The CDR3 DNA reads TGTGCCAGCAGCTTCTCTCCGAACAGGGCCGGGGAGCTGTTTTTT. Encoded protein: CASSFSPNRAGELFF.

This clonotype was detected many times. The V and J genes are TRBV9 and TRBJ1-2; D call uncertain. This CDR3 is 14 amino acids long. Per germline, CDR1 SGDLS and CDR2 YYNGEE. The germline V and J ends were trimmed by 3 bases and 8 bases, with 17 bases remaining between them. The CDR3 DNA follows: TGTGCCAGCAGCGCGGGGAGTAGAGCATGGGGCTACACCTTC. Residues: CASSAGSRAWGYTF.

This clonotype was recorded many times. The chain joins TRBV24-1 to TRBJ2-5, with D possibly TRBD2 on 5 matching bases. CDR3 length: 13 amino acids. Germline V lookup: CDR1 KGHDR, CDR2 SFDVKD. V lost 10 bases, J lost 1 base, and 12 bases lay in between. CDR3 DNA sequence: TGTGCCACGGGAAGCGGATCCCAAGAGACCCAGTACTTC. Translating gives CATGSGSQETQYF.

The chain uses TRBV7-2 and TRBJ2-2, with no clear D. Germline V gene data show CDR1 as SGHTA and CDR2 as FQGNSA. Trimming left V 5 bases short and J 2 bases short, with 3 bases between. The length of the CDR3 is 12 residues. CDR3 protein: CASSPNTGELFF. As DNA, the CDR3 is TGTGCCAGCAGCCCTAACACCGGGGAGCTGTTTTTT. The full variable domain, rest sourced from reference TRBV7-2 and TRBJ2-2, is GAGVSQSPSNKVTEKGKDVELRCDPISGHTALYWYRQSLGQGLEFLIYFQGNSAPDKSGLPSDRFSAERTGGSVSTLTIQRTQQEDSAVYLCASSPNTGELFFGEGSRLTVL.

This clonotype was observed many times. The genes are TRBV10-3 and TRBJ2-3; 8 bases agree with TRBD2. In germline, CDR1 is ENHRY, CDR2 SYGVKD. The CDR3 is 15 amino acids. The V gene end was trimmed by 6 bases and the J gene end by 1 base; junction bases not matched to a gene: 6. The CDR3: CAISPGGARTDTQYF. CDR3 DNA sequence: TGTGCCATCAGCCCGGGGGGGGCCCGCACAGATACGCAGTATTTT.

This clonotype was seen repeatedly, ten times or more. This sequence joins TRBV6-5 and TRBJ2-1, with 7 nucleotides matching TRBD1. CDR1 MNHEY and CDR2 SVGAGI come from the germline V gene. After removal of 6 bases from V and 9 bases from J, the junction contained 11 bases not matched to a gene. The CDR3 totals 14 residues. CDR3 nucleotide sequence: TGTGCCAGCAGCCGACAGGGTAGTGATGGTGAGCAGTTCTTC. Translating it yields CASSRQGSDGEQFF.

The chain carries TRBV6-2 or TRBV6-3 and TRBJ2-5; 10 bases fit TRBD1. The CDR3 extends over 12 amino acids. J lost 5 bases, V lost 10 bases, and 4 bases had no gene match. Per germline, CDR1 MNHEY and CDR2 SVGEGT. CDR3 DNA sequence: TGTGCCACCGACAGGGGGCCGGAGACCCAGTACTTC. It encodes CATDRGPETQYF.

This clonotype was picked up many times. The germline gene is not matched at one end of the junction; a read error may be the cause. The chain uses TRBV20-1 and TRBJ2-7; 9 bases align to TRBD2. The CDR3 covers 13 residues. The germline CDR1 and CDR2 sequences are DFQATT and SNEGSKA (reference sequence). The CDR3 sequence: CSASILAGREQYF. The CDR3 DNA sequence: TGCAGCGCTAGCATCCTAGCGGGGAGGGAGCAGTACTTC.

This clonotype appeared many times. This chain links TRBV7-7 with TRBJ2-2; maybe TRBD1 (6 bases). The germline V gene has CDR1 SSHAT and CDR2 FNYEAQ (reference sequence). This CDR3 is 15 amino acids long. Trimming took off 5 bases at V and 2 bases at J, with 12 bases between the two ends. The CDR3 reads CASSRGQLNTGELFF. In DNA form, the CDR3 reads TGTGCCAGCAGCCGCGGACAGTTAAACACCGGGGAGCTGTTTTTT.

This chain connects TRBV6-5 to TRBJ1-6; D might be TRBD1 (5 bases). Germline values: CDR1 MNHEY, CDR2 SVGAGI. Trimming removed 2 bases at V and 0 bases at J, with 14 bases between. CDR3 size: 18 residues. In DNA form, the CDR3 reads TGTGCCAGCAGTTACCTGACCCGACAGAGCTCCTATAATTCACCCCTCCACTTT. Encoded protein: CASSYLTRQSSYNSPLHF.

The CDR3 DNA reads TGTGCCAGCAGTTATCGTCATGAAGCTTTCTTT. It translates to CASSYRHEAFF. The chain couples TRBV6-6 to TRBJ1-1; D gene ambiguous. Germline V gene sequence: CDR1 MNHNY, CDR2 SVGAGI (reference sequence). V lost 3 bases and J 7 bases, leaving 6 bases between the germline ends. The CDR3 has 11 amino acids.

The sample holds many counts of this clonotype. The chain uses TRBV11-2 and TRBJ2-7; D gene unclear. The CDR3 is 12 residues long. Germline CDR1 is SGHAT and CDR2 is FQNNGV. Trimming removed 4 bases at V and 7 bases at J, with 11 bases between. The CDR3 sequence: CASSYLLLEQYF. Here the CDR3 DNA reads TGTGCCAGCAGCTACTTGCTCCTGGAGCAGTACTTC.

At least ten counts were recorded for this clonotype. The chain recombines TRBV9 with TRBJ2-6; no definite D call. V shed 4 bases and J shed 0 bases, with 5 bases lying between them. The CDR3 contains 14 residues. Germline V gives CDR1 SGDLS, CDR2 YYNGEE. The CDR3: CASSLSSGANVLTF. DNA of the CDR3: TGTGCCAGCAGCCTGAGCTCTGGGGCCAACGTCCTGACTTTC.

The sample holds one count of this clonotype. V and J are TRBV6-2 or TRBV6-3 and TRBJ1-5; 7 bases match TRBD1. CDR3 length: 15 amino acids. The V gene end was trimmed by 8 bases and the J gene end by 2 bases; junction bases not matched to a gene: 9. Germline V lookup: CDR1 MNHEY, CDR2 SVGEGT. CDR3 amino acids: CASRGGAMGNQPQHF. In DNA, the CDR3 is TGTGCCAGCCGAGGGGGCGCGATGGGCAATCAGCCCCAGCATTTT.

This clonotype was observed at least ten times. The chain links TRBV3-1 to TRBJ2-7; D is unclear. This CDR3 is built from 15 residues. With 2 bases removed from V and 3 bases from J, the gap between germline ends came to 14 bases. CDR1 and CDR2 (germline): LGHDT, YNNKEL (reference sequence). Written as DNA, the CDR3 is TGTGCCAGCAGCCAATCAGCTTTAAAGGGCTACGAGCAGTACTTC. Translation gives CASSQSALKGYEQYF.

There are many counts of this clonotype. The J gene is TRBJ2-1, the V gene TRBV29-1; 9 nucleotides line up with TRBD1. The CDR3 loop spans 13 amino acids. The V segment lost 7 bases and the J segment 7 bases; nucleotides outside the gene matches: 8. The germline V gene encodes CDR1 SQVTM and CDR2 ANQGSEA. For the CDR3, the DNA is TGCAGCGCTGCCGGGACAGGGAATAATGAGCAGTTCTTC. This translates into CSAAGTGNNEQFF.

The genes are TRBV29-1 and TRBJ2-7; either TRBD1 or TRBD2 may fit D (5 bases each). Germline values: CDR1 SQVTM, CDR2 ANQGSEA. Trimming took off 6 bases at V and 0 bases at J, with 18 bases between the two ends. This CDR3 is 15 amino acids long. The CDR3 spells CSVTTGRQNSYEQYF. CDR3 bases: TGCAGCGTAACGACGGGGCGGCAGAACTCCTACGAGCAGTACTTC.